These 28 T cell receptor beta chains came from one sample sequenced in a study of siplizumab effects on memory and regulatory T cells. Assay used: immunoSEQ multiplex PCR; TCRdb lists only in-frame clones, some missing. The sample has 55,000 to 80,000 clones, roughly 85% seen once; the top ten hold 0.4% to 0.5%. Sequenced input: memory CD4+ T cells sorted from blood. The receptors stem from a human donor in good health.

This clone was seen only once. This sequence joins TRBV9 and TRBJ2-3, with 8 bases matching TRBD1. The CDR3 is 15 residues long. Losses at the gene ends were 4 bases for V and 3 bases for J; bases not matched to a gene: 7. Germline-derived CDR1 and CDR2 are SGDLS and YYNGEE. The CDR3 bases are TGTGCCAGCAGCTCCGCGGGACAGGTGACAGATACGCAGTATTTT. Translation: CASSSAGQVTDTQYF. The entire variable domain, with the rest obtained from reference TRBV9 and TRBJ2-3, is as follows: DSGVTQTPKHLITATGQRVTLRCSPRSGDLSVYWYQQSLDQGLQFLIQYYNGEERAKGNILERFSAQQFPDLHSELNLSSLELGDSALYFCASSSAGQVTDTQYFGPGTRLTVL.

V and J are TRBV7-2 and TRBJ2-2; the D gene is possibly TRBD2 (6 bases). The CDR3 is made up of 15 amino acids. Germline CDR1 is SGHTA and CDR2 is FQGNSA. The germline V and J ends were trimmed by 7 bases and 4 bases, with 16 bases remaining between them. The CDR3 DNA reads as TGTGCCAGCAATAACAGGAGGGGTTCCACCGGGGAGCTGTTTTTT. It yields the protein CASNNRRGSTGELFF.

The V and J genes are TRBV6-1 and TRBJ2-7; maybe TRBD1 (6 bases). The CDR3 covers 13 residues. V shed 6 bases and J shed 3 bases, with 12 bases lying between them. Germline V gives CDR1 MNHNS, CDR2 SASEGT. The CDR3 spells CASRWDTDYEQYF. CDR3 coding DNA: TGTGCCAGCAGGTGGGACACAGACTACGAGCAGTACTTC.

The genes are TRBV5-4 and TRBJ1-3; 10 bases align to TRBD1. CDR1 is SGHNT, CDR2 YYREEE, per germline (reference sequence). The CDR3 is 15 residues long. The V and J ends lost 2 bases and 4 bases, in that order; junction bases with no gene match: 3. The CDR3 nucleotides are TGTGCCAGCAGCTTTGGACAGGGGGGGGGAAACACCATATATTTT. Residues: CASSFGQGGGNTIYF.

This chain joins TRBV5-4 and TRBJ2-3; D gene unclear. Germline V gene data show CDR1 as SGHNT and CDR2 as YYREEE (reference sequence). V was pared by 0 bases and J by 4 bases, with 15 bases between. The CDR3 loop spans 16 amino acids. CDR3 sequence: CASSLGTDPRSDTQYF. The CDR3 bases are TGTGCCAGCAGCTTGGGGACGGACCCGCGGTCAGATACGCAGTATTTT.

The chain couples TRBV5-1 to TRBJ1-1, with 9 bases matching TRBD1. The CDR3 runs 15 residues. Per the germline V gene, CDR1 is SGHRS and CDR2 is YFSETQ. V was pared by 1 base and J by 4 bases, with 5 bases of the junction left unmatched. The CDR3 DNA sequence: TGCGCCAGCAGCTTGACACAGGGGGCCGGCACTGAAGCTTTCTTT. Its protein is CASSLTQGAGTEAFF.

The CDR3 reads CASSPIGNTIYF. As DNA, the CDR3 is TGTGCCAGTAGTCCAATTGGAAACACCATATATTTT. This rearrangement joins TRBV19 to TRBJ1-3; D remains unclear. The V end was cut by 5 bases, the J end by 3 bases, with 5 bases between. The CDR3 totals 12 residues. Germline V lookup: CDR1 LNHDA, CDR2 SQIVND (reference sequence).

V usage is TRBV9 and J usage is TRBJ2-3; 8 positions agree with TRBD2. CDR3 length equals 18 residues. Germline trimming cut 0 bases from V and 8 bases from J; bases unmatched to any gene: 17. Germline assignment: CDR1 SGDLS and CDR2 YYNGEE. CDR3 in amino acids: CASSVAGGGTSGRGTQYF. CDR3 bases: TGTGCCAGCAGCGTAGCCGGGGGGGGAACCTCCGGAAGGGGTACGCAGTATTTT.

The chain combines TRBV7-2 with TRBJ1-1; 9 bases align to TRBD1. The germline CDR1 and CDR2 sequences are SGHTA and FQGNSA. The length of the CDR3 is 18 residues. Germline trimming cut 5 bases from V and 5 bases from J; bases unmatched to any gene: 18. DNA of the CDR3: TGTGCCAGCAGCCCAGGAGGTACTAGGACAGGGGCGAATACTGAAGCTTTCTTT. Translated, it gives CASSPGGTRTGANTEAFF.

The V call is TRBV5-4, the J call TRBJ1-2, with unresolved D. The CDR3 length is 14 residues. Germline V gene lookup returns CDR1 SGHNT and CDR2 YYREEE (reference sequence). V lost 4 bases and J 1 base, leaving 11 bases between the germline ends. The CDR3 DNA reads as TGTGCCAGCAGCCGCCTCAACAGTAACTATGGCTACACCTTC. Its translation is CASSRLNSNYGYTF.

In its sample, this clone ranks as medium-sized (0.01 to 0.1%). This chain joins TRBV12-5 and TRBJ2-2, with 9 nucleotides matching TRBD1. The V gene's germline CDR1 is LGHNT and CDR2 FRNRAP. The junction had 5 bases not matched to a gene; V was cut back by 4 bases and J by 5 bases. The CDR3 covers 15 residues. The CDR3 is CASGSGQGSTGELFF. In nucleotides, the CDR3 is TGTGCTAGTGGTTCGGGACAGGGATCAACCGGGGAGCTGTTTTTT.

Turning to this clone: The sample has other DNA sequences that encode this CDR3 too. The genes are TRBV5-1 and TRBJ2-7; tentative D call: TRBD2 (5 bases). CDR3 length equals 12 residues. V was shortened by 0 bases and J by 6 bases, with 7 bases between the two germline ends. From germline, CDR1 is SGHRS and CDR2 YFSETQ. CDR3 sequence (DNA): TGCGCCAGCAGCTTGGGTGCGGGCGAGCAGTACTTC. Encoded protein: CASSLGAGEQYF.

This chain links TRBV6-5 with TRBJ2-7, with TRBD2 identical over 11 bases. Germline assignment: CDR1 MNHEY and CDR2 SVGAGI. This CDR3 contains 15 residues. V gave up 6 bases and J gave up 1 base; unmatched junction bases: 5. The CDR3 DNA follows: TGTGCCAGCAGCCCGGGACTAGCGGTATCCTACGAGCAGTACTTC. Residues: CASSPGLAVSYEQYF.

The rearrangement links TRBV6-6 to TRBJ1-1, with TRBD1 identical over 7 bases. V dropped 7 bases and J dropped 0; count of bases not matched to a gene: 5. The CDR3 has 14 amino acids. Germline V gene sequence: CDR1 MNHNY, CDR2 SVGAGI (reference sequence). CDR3 loop: CASNPGTVNTEAFF. In DNA form, the CDR3 reads TGTGCCAGCAACCCCGGGACAGTGAACACTGAAGCTTTCTTT.

The rearrangement joins TRBV28 to TRBJ2-1, with D unclear. V dropped 2 bases and J dropped 4 bases, with 3 bases sitting between them. The CDR3 is made up of 12 amino acids. Germline V CDR1 and CDR2: MDHEN, SYDVKM. CDR3 in amino acids: CASSLEYNEQFF. The CDR3 DNA follows: TGTGCCAGCAGTTTAGAGTACAATGAGCAGTTCTTC.

The chain couples TRBV4-2 to TRBJ2-2, with 13 bases that match TRBD2. V trimming: 6 bases; J trimming: 3 bases; junction bases outside the gene matches: 7. This CDR3 spans 17 amino acids. Germline V lookup: CDR1 LGHNA, CDR2 YNFKEQ. The CDR3 DNA reads as TGTGCCAGCAGGCGCACTAGCGGGGGGGCTGACACCGGGGAGCTGTTTTTT. This sequence encodes CASRRTSGGADTGELFF.

This clone was seen a few times. V is TRBV6-1 and J is TRBJ2-5; possible D gene TRBD2, 5 bases. CDR3 length: 13 residues. Germline lookup yields CDR1 MNHNS and CDR2 SASEGT. V was cut by 5 bases and J by 5 bases, with 12 bases left in between. The CDR3 DNA reads TGTGCCAGCAGTAGGACTCGCACGGAGACCCAGTACTTC. Protein: CASSRTRTETQYF.

The chain carries TRBV5-5 and TRBJ1-4; 9 bases fit TRBD1. The V segment lost 1 base and the J segment 5 bases; nucleotides outside the gene matches: 3. The germline V gene encodes CDR1 SGHKS and CDR2 YYEKEE (reference sequence). The CDR3 extends over 15 amino acids. As DNA, the CDR3 is TGTGCCAGCAGCTTGAGGACAGGGGAAAATGAAAAACTGTTTTTT. This encodes CASSLRTGENEKLFF.

A single count supports this clone. J is TRBJ2-2 and V is TRBV13; D may correspond to TRBD1 or TRBD2 (5 bases each). V dropped 4 bases and J dropped 3 bases, with 15 bases sitting between them. The CDR3 covers 16 residues. Germline V gene data show CDR1 as PRHDT and CDR2 as FYEKMQ (reference sequence). DNA for the CDR3: TGTGCCAGCAGCTCGACCCCGGGACGGTACACCGGGGAGCTGTTTTTT. Protein: CASSSTPGRYTGELFF.

V usage is TRBV11-1 and J usage is TRBJ1-1, with D uncertain. V lost 4 bases and J 11 bases, leaving 14 bases between the germline ends. Germline loops: CDR1 SGHAT, CDR2 FQDESV (reference sequence). This CDR3 comprises 12 residues. CDR3 in amino acids: CASSSQFVGAFF. DNA for the CDR3: TGTGCCAGCAGCTCACAGTTTGTCGGCGCTTTCTTT.

CDR3 in DNA: TGTGCCAGCAGTCTGCAGGGGTTGGGCTATGGCTACACCTTC. Translation: CASSLQGLGYGYTF. This chain uses TRBV28 with TRBJ1-2, with TRBD1 as a possible D gene (6 bases). The CDR3 extends over 14 amino acids. Germline CDR1 MDHEN, CDR2 SYDVKM. Trimming pared 5 bases from V and 4 bases from J, leaving 14 bases between.

The genes are TRBV28 and TRBJ1-1; D not resolved. The germline gives CDR1 MDHEN, CDR2 SYDVKM. V was cut by 5 bases and J by 11 bases, with 12 bases left in between. CDR3 size: 11 residues. This CDR3 is CASSLTRRAFF. In DNA, the CDR3 is TGTGCCAGCAGTCTAACACGGAGGGCTTTCTTT.

The chain joins TRBV19 to TRBJ2-1; 10 nucleotides match TRBD2. Trimming removed 0 bases from V and 8 bases from J; junction bases left unmatched: 7. Germline CDR1 and CDR2: LNHDA and SQIVND (reference sequence). This CDR3 is 16 amino acids long. As DNA, the CDR3 is TGTGCCAGTAGTATAGATGCCAGCGGGGGGGCGGATGAGCAGTTCTTC. Translation gives CASSIDASGGADEQFF. The full variable domain, with the rest looked up from reference TRBV19 and TRBJ2-1, is DGGITQSPKYLFRKEGQNVTLSCEQNLNHDAMYWYRQDPGQGLRLIYYSQIVNDFQKGDIAEGYSVSREKKESFPLTVTSAQKNPTAFYLCASSIDASGGADEQFFGPGTRLTVL.

As concerns this clone: The sample holds other DNA sequences that translate to the same CDR3. V usage is TRBV4-1 and J usage is TRBJ1-3; D is perhaps TRBD1 (5 bases). The CDR3 contains 17 residues. Trimming took 0 bases from V and 4 from J, leaving 16 bases between them. Germline CDR1 MGHRA, CDR2 YSYEKL. The CDR3 spells CASSQDGGGLAGNTIYF. DNA of the CDR3: TGCGCCAGCAGCCAAGATGGGGGGGGTTTGGCCGGAAACACCATATATTTT.

As for this clone: The sample carries other DNA sequences with the same CDR3. The V call is TRBV6-6, the J call TRBJ1-1; D possibly corresponds to TRBD1 (5 bases). Trimming left V 0 bases short and J 3 bases short, with 8 bases between. This CDR3 comprises 14 residues. Germline loops: CDR1 MNHNY, CDR2 SVGAGI (reference sequence). CDR3 DNA sequence: TGTGCCAGCAGTTACTCGAGGGGTGACACTGAAGCTTTCTTT. This gives the protein CASSYSRGDTEAFF.

CDR3 in DNA: TGTGCCAGCACCAGTTCGGGGCGGAGCTACACTGAAGCTTTCTTT. Translation: CASTSSGRSYTEAFF. The chain combines TRBV6-6 with TRBJ1-1; a possible D gene is TRBD1 (5 bases). Trimming cost V 7 bases and J 3 bases, with 18 bases left between them. Germline lookup yields CDR1 MNHNY and CDR2 SVGAGI (reference sequence). The CDR3 has 15 residues.

The rearrangement joins TRBV7-2 to TRBJ1-4, with unresolved D. The V end lost 1 base, the J end lost 8 bases, and 8 bases lay between the germline ends. The CDR3 covers 13 residues. CDR1 is SGHTA and CDR2 is FQGNSA in the germline V gene. CDR3 sequence reads: CASSLGVREKLFF. In DNA, the CDR3 is TGTGCCAGCAGCTTAGGGGTCCGGGAAAAACTGTTTTTT. The whole variable domain, filled in from reference TRBV7-2 and TRBJ1-4, reads GAGVSQSPSNKVTEKGKDVELRCDPISGHTALYWYRQSLGQGLEFLIYFQGNSAPDKSGLPSDRFSAERTGGSVSTLTIQRTQQEDSAVYLCASSLGVREKLFFGSGTQLSVL.

The chain carries TRBV30 and TRBJ2-3, with D perhaps matching TRBD1 or TRBD2 (5 bases each). Trimming took 3 bases from V and 14 from J, leaving 18 bases between them. Germline-derived CDR1 and CDR2 are GTSNPN and SVGIG (reference sequence). This CDR3 is 12 amino acids long. The CDR3 sequence is CAWRGDSGAMYF. CDR3 coding DNA: TGTGCCTGGAGGGGAGACAGTGGGGCGATGTATTTT.